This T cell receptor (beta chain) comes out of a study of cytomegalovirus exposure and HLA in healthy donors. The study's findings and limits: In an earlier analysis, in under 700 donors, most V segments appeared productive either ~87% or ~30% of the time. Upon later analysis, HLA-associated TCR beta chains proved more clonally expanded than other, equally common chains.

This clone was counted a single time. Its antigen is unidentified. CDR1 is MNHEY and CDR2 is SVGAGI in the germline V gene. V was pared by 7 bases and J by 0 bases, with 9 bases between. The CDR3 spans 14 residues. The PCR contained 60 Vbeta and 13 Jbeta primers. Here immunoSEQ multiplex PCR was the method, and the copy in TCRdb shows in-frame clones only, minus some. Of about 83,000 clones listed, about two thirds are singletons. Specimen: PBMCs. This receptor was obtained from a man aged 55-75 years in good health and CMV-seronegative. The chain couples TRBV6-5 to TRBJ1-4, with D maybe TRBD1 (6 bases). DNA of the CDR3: TGTGCCAGCACTCCAGGGGCAACTAATGAAAAACTGTTTTTT. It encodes CASTPGATNEKLFF.